This TCR beta chain came from a study of a mutant IDH1 vaccine in newly diagnosed glioma (dated by TCRdb to the early 2020s). Background on the whole study: Patients were given eight vaccinations, in weeks 1, 3, 5, 7, 11, 15, 19 and 23, which matched visits V03 through V10. For exploratory analyses, longitudinal TCRB deep sequencing was carried out in 25 treated patients wherever samples were available. Peripheral blood was drawn at six visits: V03 (baseline), V05, V07, V10, V12 and V13. Of the 25 to 40 treated patients, about 60% were male and about 40% were female, and the mean age was 40.4 years. Before enrollment, patients had received standard therapy of radiotherapy alone, temozolomide alone, or radiochemotherapy with temozolomide; most received the combination. In the chemotherapy-containing groups, vaccination started alongside temozolomide cycles, whereas in patients who had radiotherapy alone it started 4-6 weeks after radiotherapy. What the research found in general, with its limitations: Selection of PBMC samples for TCRB deep sequencing was based on availability. Pseudoprogression appeared unrelated to alterations in the top peripheral T cell clonotypes detected by TCRB sequencing. Immune responses induced by the vaccine were seen in approximately 93% of patients across multiple MHC alleles. According to the authors, sample limitations meant that analyses of patient blood samples could not be reproduced.

Library preparation was by the immunoSEQ multiplex PCR assay. The hsTCRB Kit was used according to the manufacturer's protocol to amplify rearranged TCR beta chain sequences. TCRB libraries were sequenced on an Illumina MiSeq. In the authors' own workflow: The proprietary platform of the kit vendor was used for demultiplexing, trimming and gene mapping. In its TCRdb copy, this immuneACCESS table keeps in-frame sequences only and misses some clones. Where compared with another copy, unresolved V genes explain less than half of these, and the others have no known cause. V and J calls and clone size are as listed in that table; D and trimming were resolved from the DNA. The sample includes tens of thousands of clones, with around 85% observed a single time. About a quarter of the sample goes to the ten largest clones. Taken from the germline V gene, the CDR1 and CDR2 loops are SGHDN and FVKESK. V was cut back by 1 base and J by 1 base, leaving a gap of 16 bases between them. The CDR3 goes from the cysteine to the phenylalanine over 17 residues. Solely the CDR3 DNA is kept, with 51 bases framed from the first base.

About this clone itself: What antigen it recognizes has not been identified. One base away there is no much larger clone; base qualities are not given.

This specimen's time point label, interpreted: week 5, during vaccination. Each vaccine dose was 300 ug of a 20-mer mutant IDH1 peptide in Montanide, given subcutaneously with topical imiquimod. The donors had newly diagnosed IDH1-mutant astrocytomas of WHO grade 3 or 4 that showed loss of nuclear ATRX. The samples were drawn from NOA16, a multicentre, single-arm, open-label phase I trial in Germany that tested a mutant IDH1 peptide vaccine in humans for the first time. Genomic DNA for TCRB sequencing was isolated from EDTA blood with the DNeasy Blood and Tissue Kit. Sequenced material: PBMCs, taken from a glioma patient whose treatment included an IDH1 peptide vaccine. The chain employs TRBV14 and TRBJ1-1; the D gene cannot be resolved reliably. The clonotype was recovered from a young man with glioma. This receptor has the CDR3 CASSQADLGWGNTEAFF. The nucleotide sequence reads as follows: TGTGCCAGCAGCCAAGCGGATTTGGGATGGGGGAACACTGAAGCTTTCTTT.